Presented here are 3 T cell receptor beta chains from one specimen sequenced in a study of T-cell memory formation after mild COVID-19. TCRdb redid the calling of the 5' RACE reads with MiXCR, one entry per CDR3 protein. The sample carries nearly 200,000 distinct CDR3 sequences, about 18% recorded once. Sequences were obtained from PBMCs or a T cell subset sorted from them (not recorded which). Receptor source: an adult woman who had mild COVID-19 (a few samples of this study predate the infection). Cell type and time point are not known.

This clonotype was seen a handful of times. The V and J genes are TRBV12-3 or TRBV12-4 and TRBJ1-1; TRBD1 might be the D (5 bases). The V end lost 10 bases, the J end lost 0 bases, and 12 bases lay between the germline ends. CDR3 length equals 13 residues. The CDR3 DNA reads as TGTGCCAACCGATTGGGGGTGAACACTGAAGCTTTCTTT. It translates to CANRLGVNTEAFF.

CDR3 sequence (DNA): TGTGCCAGCAGTGGACAGTTTGAGACCCAGTACTTC. Protein: CASSGQFETQYF. J is TRBJ2-5 and V is TRBV2; a weak D match, TRBD1 (5 bases). Germline V gene sequence: CDR1 SNHLY, CDR2 FYNNEI. V was pared by 4 bases and J by 5 bases, with 8 bases between. There are 12 residues in the CDR3.

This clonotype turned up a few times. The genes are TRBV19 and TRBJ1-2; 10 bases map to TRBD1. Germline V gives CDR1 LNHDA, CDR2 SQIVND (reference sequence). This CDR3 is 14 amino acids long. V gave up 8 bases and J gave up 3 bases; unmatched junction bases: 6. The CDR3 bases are TGTGCCAGTTCAAAGGACAGGGGGGACTATGGCTACACCTTC. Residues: CASSKDRGDYGYTF.